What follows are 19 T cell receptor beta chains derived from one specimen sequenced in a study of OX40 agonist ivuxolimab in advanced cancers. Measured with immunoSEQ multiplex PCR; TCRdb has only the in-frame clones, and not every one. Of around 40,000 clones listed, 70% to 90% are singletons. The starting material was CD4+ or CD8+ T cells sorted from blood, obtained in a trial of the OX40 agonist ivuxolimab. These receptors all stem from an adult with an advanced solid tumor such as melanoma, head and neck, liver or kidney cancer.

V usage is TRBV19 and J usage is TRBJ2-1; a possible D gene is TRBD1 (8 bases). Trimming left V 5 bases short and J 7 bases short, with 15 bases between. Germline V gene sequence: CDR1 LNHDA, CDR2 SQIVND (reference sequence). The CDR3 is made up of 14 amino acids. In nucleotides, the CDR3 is TGTGCCAGTAGTCGGACAGGGCGGGGGAATGAGCAGTTCTTC. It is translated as CASSRTGRGNEQFF.

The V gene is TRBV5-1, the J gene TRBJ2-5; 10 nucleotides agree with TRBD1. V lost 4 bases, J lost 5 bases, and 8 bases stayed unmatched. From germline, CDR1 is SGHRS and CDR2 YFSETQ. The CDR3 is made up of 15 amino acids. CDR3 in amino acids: CASSPTGGAPETQYF. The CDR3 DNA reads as TGCGCCAGCAGCCCGACAGGGGGCGCCCCGGAGACCCAGTACTTC.

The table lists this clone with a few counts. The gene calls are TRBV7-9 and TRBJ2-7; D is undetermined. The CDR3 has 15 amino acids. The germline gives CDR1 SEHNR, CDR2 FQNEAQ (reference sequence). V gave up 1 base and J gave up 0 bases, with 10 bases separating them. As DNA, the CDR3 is TGTGCCAGCAGCTTAGGGTACCTTAGCTCCTACGAGCAGTACTTC. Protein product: CASSLGYLSSYEQYF. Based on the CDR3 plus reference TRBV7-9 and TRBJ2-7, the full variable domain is DTGVSQNPRHKITKRGQNVTFRCDPISEHNRLYWYRQTLGQGPEFLTYFQNEAQLEKSRLLSDRFSAERPKGSFSTLEIQRTEQGDSAMYLCASSLGYLSSYEQYFGPGTRLTVT.

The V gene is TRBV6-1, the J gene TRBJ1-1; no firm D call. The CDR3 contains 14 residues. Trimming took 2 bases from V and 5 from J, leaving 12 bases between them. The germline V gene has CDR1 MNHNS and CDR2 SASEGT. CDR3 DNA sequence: TGTGCCAGCAGTGAAAAGGGCGAGTGGACTGAAGCTTTCTTT. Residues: CASSEKGEWTEAFF.

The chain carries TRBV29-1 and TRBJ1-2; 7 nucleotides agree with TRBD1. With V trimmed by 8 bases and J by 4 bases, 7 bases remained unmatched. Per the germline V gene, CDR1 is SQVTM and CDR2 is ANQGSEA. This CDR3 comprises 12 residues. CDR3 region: CSIVQGRYGYTF. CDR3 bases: TGCAGCATAGTACAGGGGCGCTATGGCTACACCTTC.

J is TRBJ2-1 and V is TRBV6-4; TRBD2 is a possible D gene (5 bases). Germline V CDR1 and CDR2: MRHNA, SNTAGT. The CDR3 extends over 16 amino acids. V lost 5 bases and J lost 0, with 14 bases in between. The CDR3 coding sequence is TGTGCCAGCAGTATTGGAGGTGGGAGCTCCTACAATGAGCAGTTCTTC. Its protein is CASSIGGGSSYNEQFF.

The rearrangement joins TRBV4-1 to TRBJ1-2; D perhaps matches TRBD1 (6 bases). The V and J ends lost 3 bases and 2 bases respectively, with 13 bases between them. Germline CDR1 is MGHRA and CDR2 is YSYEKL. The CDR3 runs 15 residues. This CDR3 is CASSQGQGWNYGYTF. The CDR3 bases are TGCGCCAGCAGCCAGGGGCAGGGGTGGAACTATGGCTACACCTTC.

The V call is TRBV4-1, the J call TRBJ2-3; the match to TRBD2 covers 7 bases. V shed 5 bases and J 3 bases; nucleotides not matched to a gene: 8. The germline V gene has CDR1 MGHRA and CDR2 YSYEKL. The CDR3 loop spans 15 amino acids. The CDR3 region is CASSGEGGETDTQYF. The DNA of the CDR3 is TGCGCCAGCAGCGGGGAGGGAGGGGAAACAGATACGCAGTATTTT.

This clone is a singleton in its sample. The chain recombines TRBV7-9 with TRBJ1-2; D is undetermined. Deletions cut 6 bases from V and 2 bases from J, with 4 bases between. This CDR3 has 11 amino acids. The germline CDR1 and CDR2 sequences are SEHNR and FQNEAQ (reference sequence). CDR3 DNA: TGTGCCAGCAGTTACAACTATGGCTACACCTTC. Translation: CASSYNYGYTF. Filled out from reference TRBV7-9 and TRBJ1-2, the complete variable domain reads DTGVSQNPRHKITKRGQNVTFRCDPISEHNRLYWYRQTLGQGPEFLTYFQNEAQLEKSRLLSDRFSAERPKGSFSTLEIQRTEQGDSAMYLCASSYNYGYTFGSGTRLTVV.

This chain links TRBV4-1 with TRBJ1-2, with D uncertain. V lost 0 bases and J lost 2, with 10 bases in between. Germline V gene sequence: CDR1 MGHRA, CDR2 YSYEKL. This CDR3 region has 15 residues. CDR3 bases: TGCGCCAGCAGCCAAGATTCGGCGGAAAACTATGGCTACACCTTC. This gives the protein CASSQDSAENYGYTF.

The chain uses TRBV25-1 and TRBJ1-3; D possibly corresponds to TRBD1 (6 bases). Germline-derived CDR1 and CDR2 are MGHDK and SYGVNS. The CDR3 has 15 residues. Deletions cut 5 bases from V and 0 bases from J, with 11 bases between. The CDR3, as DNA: TGTGCCAGCAGTCGAGGGGGTTTCTCTGGAAACACCATATATTTT. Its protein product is CASSRGGFSGNTIYF. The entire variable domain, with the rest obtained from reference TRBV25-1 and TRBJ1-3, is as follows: EADIYQTPRYLVIGTGKKITLECSQTMGHDKMYWYQQDPGMELHLIHYSYGVNSTEKGDLSSESTVSRIRTEHFPLTLESARPSHTSQYLCASSRGGFSGNTIYFGEGSWLTVV.

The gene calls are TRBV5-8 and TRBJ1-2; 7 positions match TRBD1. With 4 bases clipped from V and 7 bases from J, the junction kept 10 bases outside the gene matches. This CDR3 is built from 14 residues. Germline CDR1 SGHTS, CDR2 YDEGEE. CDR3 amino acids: CASSQRTGPSGYTF. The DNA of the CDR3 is TGTGCCAGCAGCCAAAGGACAGGCCCGAGTGGCTACACCTTC.

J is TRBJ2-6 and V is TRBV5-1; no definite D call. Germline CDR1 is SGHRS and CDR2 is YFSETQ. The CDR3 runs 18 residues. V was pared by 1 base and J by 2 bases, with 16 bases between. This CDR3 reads CASSLNVAGLAGANVLTF. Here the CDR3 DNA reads TGCGCCAGCAGCTTGAACGTGGCTGGTTTGGCTGGGGCCAACGTCCTGACTTTC.

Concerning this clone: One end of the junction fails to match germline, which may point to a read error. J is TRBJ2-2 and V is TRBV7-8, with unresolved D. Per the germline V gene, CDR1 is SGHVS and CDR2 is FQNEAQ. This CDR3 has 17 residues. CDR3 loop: CASSRLRRRANIGELFF. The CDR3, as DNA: TGTGCCAGCAGCCGCTTGAGGCGTCGAGCGAACATCGGGGAGCTGTTTTTT.

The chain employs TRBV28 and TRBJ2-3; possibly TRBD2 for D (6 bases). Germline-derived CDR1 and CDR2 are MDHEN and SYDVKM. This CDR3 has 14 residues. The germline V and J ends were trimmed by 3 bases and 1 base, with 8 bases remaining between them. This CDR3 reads CASSFERGTDTQYF. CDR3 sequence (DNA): TGTGCCAGCAGTTTCGAGCGGGGCACAGATACGCAGTATTTT.

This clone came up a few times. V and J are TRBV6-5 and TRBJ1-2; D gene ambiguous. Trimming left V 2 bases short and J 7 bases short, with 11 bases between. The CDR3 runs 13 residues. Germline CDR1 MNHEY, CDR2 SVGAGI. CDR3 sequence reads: CASSYVVSGGYTF. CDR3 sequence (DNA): TGTGCCAGCAGTTACGTGGTCTCGGGTGGCTACACCTTC.

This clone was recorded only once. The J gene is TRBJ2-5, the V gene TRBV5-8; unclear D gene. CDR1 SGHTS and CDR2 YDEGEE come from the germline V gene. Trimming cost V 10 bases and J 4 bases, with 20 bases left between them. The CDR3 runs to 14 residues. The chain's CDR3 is CAPGNSQNGETQYF. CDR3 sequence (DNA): TGTGCCCCTGGTAATAGCCAGAATGGAGAGACCCAGTACTTC.

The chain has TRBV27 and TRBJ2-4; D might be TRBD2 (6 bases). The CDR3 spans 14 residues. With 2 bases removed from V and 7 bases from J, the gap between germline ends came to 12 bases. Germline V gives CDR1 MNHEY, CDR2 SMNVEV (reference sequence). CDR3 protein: CASSLGGPWNIQYF. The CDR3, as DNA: TGTGCCAGCAGTTTAGGAGGGCCGTGGAACATTCAGTACTTC.

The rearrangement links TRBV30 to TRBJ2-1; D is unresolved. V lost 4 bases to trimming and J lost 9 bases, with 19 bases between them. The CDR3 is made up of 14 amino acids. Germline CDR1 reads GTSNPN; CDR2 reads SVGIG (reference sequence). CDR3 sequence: CAWTPLGKFGEQFF. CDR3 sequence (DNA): TGTGCCTGGACCCCGCTGGGGAAATTCGGTGAGCAGTTCTTC.